This T cell receptor beta chain was recorded in a study of blood T cell repertoires in COVID-19. Study overall: T cells, B-cell-depleted T cells, or PBMCs provided the cDNA or gDNA that served as material.

Measured with immunoSEQ multiplex PCR; TCRdb has only the in-frame clones, and not every one. The repertoire holds under 450,000 clones, with about 87% as singletons. CDR3 length: 15 amino acids. V trimming: 6 bases; J trimming: 5 bases; junction bases outside the gene matches: 7. Looked up from germline, CDR1 is MNHNY and CDR2 is SVGAGI (reference sequence). Recruitment covered about 25 US areas and drew participants whose ages spanned about 18 to 100 years. In Cohort 3, a recovered donor had either two negative PCRs, clearance, or symptom resolution. Sequencing used PBMCs or T cells enriched from blood (not recorded which). The origin of this receptor is a man aged 25-45 years who had recovered from COVID-19. The chain links TRBV6-6 to TRBJ2-1; 10 bases fit TRBD2. In DNA, the CDR3 is TGTGCCAGCAGCCCGGGGACTAGCGCGAACAATGAGCAGTTCTTC. This gives the protein CASSPGTSANNEQFF.